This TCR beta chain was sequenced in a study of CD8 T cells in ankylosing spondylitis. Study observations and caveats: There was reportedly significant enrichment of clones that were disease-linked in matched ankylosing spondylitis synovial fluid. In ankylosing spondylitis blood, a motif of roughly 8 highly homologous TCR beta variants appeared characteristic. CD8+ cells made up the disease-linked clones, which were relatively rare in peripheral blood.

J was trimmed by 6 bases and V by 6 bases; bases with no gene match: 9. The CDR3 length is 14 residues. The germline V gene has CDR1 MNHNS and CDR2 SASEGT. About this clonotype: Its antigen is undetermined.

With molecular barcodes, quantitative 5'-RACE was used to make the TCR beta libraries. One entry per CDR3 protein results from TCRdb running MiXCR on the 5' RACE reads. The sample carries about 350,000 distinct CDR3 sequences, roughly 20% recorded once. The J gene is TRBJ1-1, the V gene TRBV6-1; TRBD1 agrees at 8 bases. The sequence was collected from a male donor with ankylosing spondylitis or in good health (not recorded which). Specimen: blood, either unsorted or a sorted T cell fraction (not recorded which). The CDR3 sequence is CASSPLDRGPEAFF. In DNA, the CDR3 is TGTGCCAGCAGCCCCCTCGACAGGGGACCTGAAGCTTTCTTT.